Listed here are 32 T cell receptor beta chains from one sample, sequenced in a study of control samples from healthy donors and cancer patients. Clones were read by immunoSEQ multiplex PCR, and TCRdb kept only the in-frame ones, dropping some. The sample shows some 130,000 clones, approximately 92% of them seen only once. Sequenced input: blood. These receptor sequences come from a middle-aged man in good health.

The V call is TRBV30, the J call TRBJ2-7, with D tentatively TRBD2 (5 bases). V was clipped by 5 bases and J by 4 bases, with 9 bases between them. The CDR3 contains 11 residues. Germline V lookup: CDR1 GTSNPN, CDR2 SVGIG (reference sequence). The DNA of the CDR3 is TGTGCCTGGGGAGGAGGATACGAGCAGTACTTC. Protein: CAWGGGYEQYF.

This clone was counted a single time. This chain connects TRBV2 to TRBJ2-5; 11 bases agree with TRBD2. The CDR3 is 17 residues long. J lost 1 base, V lost 7 bases, and 11 bases had no gene match. CDR1 SNHLY and CDR2 FYNNEI come from the germline V gene. The CDR3 coding sequence is TGTGCCAGCACCGACCTGGCTAGCGGGGGGACCCAAGAGACCCAGTACTTC. Translated: CASTDLASGGTQETQYF.

This chain connects TRBV12-5 to TRBJ1-5; 7 bases are a match to TRBD1. V dropped 5 bases and J dropped 5; count of bases not matched to a gene: 9. The V gene's germline CDR1 is LGHNT and CDR2 FRNRAP. The CDR3 is 15 amino acids. In DNA, the CDR3 is TGTGCTAGTGGTCCAGGGGGTGGGAGCCATCAGCCCCAGCATTTT. Translating gives CASGPGGGSHQPQHF.

This chain joins TRBV6-4 and TRBJ1-6; no firm D call. CDR1 is MRHNA and CDR2 is SNTAGT in the germline V gene. CDR3 length: 13 amino acids. V lost 8 bases and J lost 7, with 12 bases in between. CDR3 DNA: TGTGCCAGCGCCCGAGATGGAAATTCACCCCTCCACTTT. The encoded protein is CASARDGNSPLHF.

The CDR3 here is CASKRRTNTGELFF. The CDR3 DNA is TGTGCCAGCAAAAGGCGAACGAACACCGGGGAGCTGTTTTTT. The chain is built from TRBV2 and TRBJ2-2; no clear D gene. Germline V CDR1 and CDR2: SNHLY, FYNNEI. Between the trimmed V and J ends, which lost 7 bases and 0 bases, there was a span of 9 bases. The CDR3 runs to 14 residues.

This clone was recorded a few times. This sequence joins TRBV5-1 and TRBJ1-6; 9 nucleotides align to TRBD1. The germline gives CDR1 SGHRS, CDR2 YFSETQ. V gave up 0 bases and J gave up 10 bases; unmatched junction bases: 5. The CDR3 spans 15 residues. CDR3 in DNA: TGCGCCAGCAGCTTGGATCCGGGGACAGGGTCACCCCTCCACTTT. Translated: CASSLDPGTGSPLHF. The complete variable domain, with remaining parts taken from reference TRBV5-1 and TRBJ1-6, reads KAGVTQTPRYLIKTRGQQVTLSCSPISGHRSVSWYQQTPGQGLQFLFEYFSETQRNKGNFPGRFSGRQFSNSRSEMNVSTLELGDSALYLCASSLDPGTGSPLHFGNGTRLTVT.

The V call is TRBV30, the J call TRBJ1-2; D unclear. CDR3 length: 14 amino acids. CDR1 and CDR2 from the germline V gene are GTSNPN and SVGIG (reference sequence). Trimming left V 4 bases short and J 1 base short, with 13 bases between. CDR3 protein: CAWIRDGFNYGYTF. Here the CDR3 DNA reads TGTGCCTGGATTCGCGACGGATTTAACTATGGCTACACCTTC.

A few counts support this clone. A junction end diverges from the germline sequence, so it may reflect a read error. The V and J genes are TRBV7-8 and TRBJ1-4, with a possible D match to TRBD1 (6 bases). Looked up from germline, CDR1 is SGHVS and CDR2 is FQNEAQ. The CDR3 contains 14 residues. Here the CDR3 reads CASRLGGFNEKLFF. CDR3 DNA: TGTGCCAGCAGATTAGGGGGTTTTAATGAAAAACTGTTTTTT. Together with reference TRBV7-8 and TRBJ1-4, the CDR3 gives the full variable domain: GAGVSQSPRYKVAKRGQDVALRCDPISGHVSLFWYQQALGQGPEFLTYFQNEAQLDKSGLPSDRFFAERPEGSVSTLKIQRTQQEDSAVYLCASRLGGFNEKLFFGSGTQLSVL.

A word on this clone: In the same sample, other DNA sequences code for this CDR3. For the CDR3, the DNA is TGTGCCAGCAGTCTCGGGACAGGAGGAGAGACCCAGTACTTC. This translates into CASSLGTGGETQYF. This chain uses TRBV27 with TRBJ2-5, with 8 positions matching TRBD1. J lost 4 bases, V lost 5 bases, and 6 bases had no gene match. This CDR3 is built from 14 residues. CDR1 and CDR2 (germline): MNHEY, SMNVEV (reference sequence).

The count of this clone is one. J is TRBJ2-1 and V is TRBV5-5; D is uncertain. V lost 4 bases and J 8 bases, leaving 7 bases between the germline ends. The CDR3 sequence is 11 residues long. From germline, CDR1 is SGHKS and CDR2 YYEKEE (reference sequence). The CDR3 protein is CASSPNDEQFF. CDR3 in DNA: TGTGCCAGCAGCCCTAACGATGAGCAGTTCTTC.

The V and J genes are TRBV7-8 and TRBJ1-6, with a weak D call TRBD1 (5 bases). Germline assignment: CDR1 SGHVS and CDR2 FQNEAQ. The CDR3 totals 15 residues. Deletions cut 3 bases from V and 10 bases from J, with 16 bases between. CDR3 protein: CASSLLGRSSSPLHF. As DNA, the CDR3 is TGTGCCAGCAGCTTGTTGGGACGAAGTTCCTCACCCCTCCACTTT.

This chain links TRBV7-3 with TRBJ2-7; D perhaps matches TRBD2 (5 bases). The CDR3 loop spans 12 amino acids. V gave up 2 bases and J gave up 6 bases, with 8 bases separating them. In germline, CDR1 is SGHTA, CDR2 FQGTGA. The DNA of the CDR3 is TGTGCCAGCAGCTTACAAGGAGGCGAGCAGTACTTC. Its translation is CASSLQGGEQYF.

This clone was picked up one time. The V and J genes are TRBV27 and TRBJ1-2, with a tentative D call TRBD1 (6 bases). Trimming removed 3 bases at V and 0 bases at J, with 11 bases between. This CDR3 has 15 amino acids. Germline CDR1 reads MNHEY; CDR2 reads SMNVEV (reference sequence). Here the CDR3 reads CASSFGGRANYGYTF. The DNA of the CDR3 is TGTGCCAGCAGTTTTGGGGGGCGGGCTAACTATGGCTACACCTTC.

The chain uses TRBV12-3 or TRBV12-4 and TRBJ2-2, with D possibly TRBD1 on 6 matching bases. The CDR3 contains 11 residues. V gave up 7 bases and J gave up 6 bases, with 6 bases separating them. CDR3 in DNA: TGTGCCAGCAAGGGGGCCGGGGAGCTGTTTTTT. This translates into CASKGAGELFF.

The J gene is TRBJ1-2, the V gene TRBV4-1; 7 nucleotides align to TRBD1. V dropped 1 base and J dropped 4; count of bases not matched to a gene: 3. The CDR3 runs 14 residues. Germline assignment: CDR1 MGHRA and CDR2 YSYEKL. CDR3 DNA: TGCGCCAGCAGCCAAGCACAGGGGAGCTATGGCTACACCTTC. Translating gives CASSQAQGSYGYTF.

The chain uses TRBV3-1 (or the pseudogene TRBV3-2) and TRBJ2-1; 8 nucleotides align to TRBD2. CDR1 and CDR2 from the germline V gene are LGHDT and YNNKEL (reference sequence). This CDR3 is built from 13 residues. Trimming took 4 bases from V and 9 from J; bases not matched to a gene: 5. The CDR3 loop reads CASSPARGGEQFF. In DNA form, the CDR3 reads TGTGCCAGCAGCCCCGCTCGGGGGGGTGAGCAGTTCTTC.

DNA of the CDR3: TGTGCCAGCACCCCGGGACAAGCCTACGAGCAGTACTTC. Its protein product is CASTPGQAYEQYF. This chain joins TRBV7-9 and TRBJ2-7; D perhaps matches TRBD1 (6 bases). Germline assignment: CDR1 SEHNR and CDR2 FQNEAQ (reference sequence). V was cut by 7 bases and J by 2 bases, with 12 bases left in between. There are 13 residues in the CDR3.

The CDR3 DNA follows: TGCGCCAGCTCCGGGGAGGGCGCCTCCTACAATGAGCAGTTCTTC. Encoded protein: CASSGEGASYNEQFF. The J gene is TRBJ2-1, the V gene TRBV5-1; 7 positions agree with TRBD2. The CDR3 sequence is 15 residues long. CDR1 and CDR2 (germline): SGHRS, YFSETQ. V lost 7 bases and J lost 0; bases outside the gene matches: 7.

In DNA form, the CDR3 reads TGTGCCAGCAGCCAAGTAGGGGGCGGTAATTCACCCCTCCACTTT. Amino acid sequence: CASSQVGGGNSPLHF. The rearrangement links TRBV3-1 (or the pseudogene TRBV3-2) to TRBJ1-6, with 7 bases lining up with TRBD1. The CDR3 runs 15 residues. Germline trimming cut 1 base from V and 6 bases from J; bases unmatched to any gene: 3. CDR1 and CDR2 (germline): LGHDT, YNNKEL (reference sequence).

The CDR3 coding sequence is TGTGCCAGCAGTCGCAGCAGAGGGGACCGGGACAGAAGCTCTGGGGCCAACGTCCTGACTTTC. It specifies CASSRSRGDRDRSSGANVLTF. The chain is built from TRBV2 and TRBJ2-6; 7 bases are shared with TRBD1. CDR3 size: 21 residues. Germline CDR1 and CDR2: SNHLY and FYNNEI. Germline trimming cut 5 bases from V and 0 bases from J; bases unmatched to any gene: 19.

The gene calls are TRBV5-1 and TRBJ2-1; 11 bases line up with TRBD2. Looked up from germline, CDR1 is SGHRS and CDR2 is YFSETQ. V lost 4 bases to trimming and J lost 4 bases; unmatched junction nucleotides: 19. The CDR3 has 20 amino acids. The CDR3 DNA is TGCGCCAGCAGCCCCTCTAGCGGGGGGATCGGGACGGGGAATTACAATGAGCAGTTCTTC. Translation gives CASSPSSGGIGTGNYNEQFF.

Here the CDR3 DNA reads TGTGCCAGCAGCCCAAATTTTCGGACAGGGTCCAGAGATACGCAGTATTTT. Protein sequence: CASSPNFRTGSRDTQYF. V gene TRBV7-2 combines with J gene TRBJ2-3; 8 bases fit TRBD1. From germline, CDR1 is SGHTA and CDR2 FQGNSA. With 5 bases clipped from V and 5 bases from J, the junction kept 15 bases outside the gene matches. CDR3 length equals 17 residues.

The chain recombines TRBV5-1 with TRBJ2-7; 7 bases match TRBD2. V lost 4 bases, J lost 2 bases, and 12 bases stayed unmatched. The CDR3 sequence is 16 residues long. The germline V gene has CDR1 SGHRS and CDR2 YFSETQ. This chain's CDR3 is CASSAAPGTTTYEQYF. CDR3 sequence (DNA): TGCGCCAGCAGCGCGGCTCCCGGGACTACTACCTACGAGCAGTACTTC.

The chain joins TRBV28 to TRBJ2-2; D perhaps matches TRBD2 (7 bases). The germline V gene encodes CDR1 MDHEN and CDR2 SYDVKM. The CDR3 contains 15 residues. The germline V and J ends were trimmed by 10 bases and 4 bases, with 19 bases remaining between them. CDR3 sequence reads: CATRQVGGPTGELFF. For the CDR3, the DNA is TGTGCCACCCGACAAGTCGGGGGGCCCACCGGGGAGCTGTTTTTT.

This clone was detected once. V is TRBV2 and J is TRBJ2-5; no reliable D call. The germline V gene encodes CDR1 SNHLY and CDR2 FYNNEI. CDR3 length equals 12 residues. Trimming stripped 8 bases from V and 5 bases from J, with 12 bases between. The DNA of the CDR3 is TGTGCCAGCGGAAGAGGCCTGGAGACCCAGTACTTC. Translating gives CASGRGLETQYF. The entire variable domain, with the rest obtained from reference TRBV2 and TRBJ2-5, is as follows: EPEVTQTPSHQVTQMGQEVILRCVPISNHLYFYWYRQILGQKVEFLVSFYNNEISEKSEIFDDQFSVERPDGSNFTLKIRSTKLEDSAMYFCASGRGLETQYFGPGTRLLVL.

The V call is TRBV7-9, the J call TRBJ1-4, with TRBD1 as a possible D gene (6 bases). The CDR3 has 15 residues. The V end lost 5 bases, the J end lost 10 bases, and 20 bases lay between the germline ends. Germline assignment: CDR1 SEHNR and CDR2 FQNEAQ (reference sequence). The CDR3 reads CASSLGGSQARKLFF. Written as DNA, the CDR3 is TGTGCCAGCAGCCTAGGGGGGTCCCAGGCGAGAAAACTGTTTTTT. Variable domain in full (rest from reference TRBV7-9 and TRBJ1-4): DTGVSQNPRHKITKRGQNVTFRCDPISEHNRLYWYRQTLGQGPEFLTYFQNEAQLEKSRLLSDRFSAERPKGSFSTLEIQRTEQGDSAMYLCASSLGGSQARKLFFGSGTQLSVL.

J is TRBJ1-5 and V is TRBV19, with unresolved D. The CDR3 consists of 15 residues. CDR1 is LNHDA, CDR2 SQIVND, per germline (reference sequence). V was cut by 2 bases and J by 0 bases, with 8 bases left in between. CDR3 DNA: TGTGCCAGTAGTATAAGGGAAGGTAGCAATCAGCCCCAGCATTTT. Residues: CASSIREGSNQPQHF.

The gene calls are TRBV11-2 and TRBJ2-5; D possibly corresponds to TRBD2 (6 bases). The CDR3 has 15 amino acids. From germline, CDR1 is SGHAT and CDR2 FQNNGV. V lost 0 bases, J lost 5 bases, and 13 bases lay in between. The CDR3, as DNA: TGTGCCAGCAGCTTAGATCGCGGGGATGGGGAGACCCAGTACTTC. As protein: CASSLDRGDGETQYF.

This chain uses TRBV19 with TRBJ1-2, with D possibly TRBD1 on 5 matching bases. In germline, CDR1 is LNHDA, CDR2 SQIVND (reference sequence). This CDR3 has 16 amino acids. V was clipped by 3 bases and J by 7 bases, with 21 bases between them. The CDR3 DNA reads TGTGCCAGTAGTATCTATGGGGACGGGGGACCTGGTGGCTACACCTTC. Residues: CASSIYGDGGPGGYTF.

This chain connects TRBV7-9 to TRBJ2-7, with TRBD1 identical over 7 bases. Looked up from germline, CDR1 is SEHNR and CDR2 is FQNEAQ (reference sequence). The CDR3 covers 14 residues. With V trimmed by 5 bases and J by 5 bases, 9 bases remained unmatched. CDR3 sequence: CASSDDRVLNEQYF. The CDR3 nucleotides are TGTGCCAGCAGCGATGACAGGGTACTCAACGAGCAGTACTTC.

The V call is TRBV19, the J call TRBJ1-1; the match to TRBD1 covers 8 bases. The trim removed 3 bases at V and 3 bases at J, leaving 6 bases unmatched. The length of the CDR3 is 15 residues. Germline V gene lookup returns CDR1 LNHDA and CDR2 SQIVND (reference sequence). For the CDR3, the DNA is TGTGCCAGTAGTATCGGACAGGGATCTCACACTGAAGCTTTCTTT. This translates into CASSIGQGSHTEAFF.

In regard to this clone: One junction end does not reproduce the germline sequence, and a read error may be involved. The chain carries TRBV7-7 and TRBJ2-5; the match to TRBD2 covers 11 bases. The CDR3 is 15 amino acids. Germline CDR1 reads SSHAT; CDR2 reads FNYEAQ (reference sequence). CDR3: CASSLSGGEQETQYF. CDR3 sequence (DNA): TGTGCTAGCAGCCTTAGCGGGGGGGAACAAGAGACCCAGTACTTC.